These 19 T cell receptor beta chains were sequenced from one sample in a study of response to subunit inactivated influenza vaccine. TCRdb fed the RT-PCR reads into MiXCR, producing one record per CDR3 protein. Of around 490,000 distinct CDR3 sequences in the sample, under 9% were seen once. This material consisted of PBMCs from blood, taken roughly 24 months after vaccination. These receptors were obtained from a man in his fifties or sixties who received an inactivated influenza vaccine.

This clonotype was counted only a few times. The V gene is TRBV5-4, the J gene TRBJ2-3; the D gene is possibly TRBD2 (7 bases). V dropped 0 bases and J dropped 5 bases, with 19 bases sitting between them. Per germline, CDR1 SGHNT and CDR2 YYREEE (reference sequence). The CDR3 has 17 amino acids. The chain's CDR3 is CASSLELGGGGLDTQYF. The CDR3 nucleotides are TGTGCCAGCAGCTTGGAGCTTGGCGGGGGCGGACTAGATACGCAGTATTTT. Drawing the rest from reference TRBV5-4 and TRBJ2-3, the complete variable domain is ETGVTQSPTHLIKTRGQQVTLRCSSQSGHNTVSWYQQALGQGPQFIFQYYREEENGRGNFPPRFSGLQFPNYSSELNVNALELDDSALYLCASSLELGGGGLDTQYFGPGTRLTVL.

CDR3 in DNA: TGCAGTGCTAGAGATCGTACTAGCGGGAGTTGGAATGAGCAGTTCTTC. The encoded protein is CSARDRTSGSWNEQFF. The chain combines TRBV20-1 with TRBJ2-1; 11 positions match TRBD2. Unmatched junction bases numbered 8, after V lost 0 bases and J lost 7 bases. Germline V gene sequence: CDR1 DFQATT, CDR2 SNEGSKA (reference sequence). The CDR3 covers 16 residues.

The rearrangement uses TRBV11-2 and TRBJ2-7; D remains ambiguous. Per the germline V gene, CDR1 is SGHAT and CDR2 is FQNNGV. CDR3 length: 10 amino acids. V gave up 8 bases and J gave up 4 bases, with 6 bases separating them. The CDR3 DNA follows: TGTGCCAGCGGGAAATACGAGCAGTACTTC. This sequence encodes CASGKYEQYF.

This clonotype was detected a few times. V is TRBV4-2 and J is TRBJ2-1; 10 nucleotides agree with TRBD2. The length of the CDR3 is 17 residues. The germline gives CDR1 LGHNA, CDR2 YNFKEQ. The ends lost 1 base at V and 0 bases at J; junction bases unmatched: 3. The CDR3 region is CASSQGLAGSSYNEQFF. DNA of the CDR3: TGTGCCAGCAGCCAAGGACTAGCGGGTTCCTCCTACAATGAGCAGTTCTTC.

The J gene is TRBJ1-6, the V gene TRBV29-1; 9 nucleotides match TRBD1. The CDR3 contains 14 residues. Trimming took 6 bases from V and 7 from J; bases not matched to a gene: 7. Germline loops: CDR1 SQVTM, CDR2 ANQGSEA. CDR3 sequence (DNA): TGCAGCGTGACCTCCGGGACAGGGAATTCACCCCTCCACTTT. As protein: CSVTSGTGNSPLHF.

This clonotype was recorded at least ten times. The chain uses TRBV28 and TRBJ2-2; 7 bases match TRBD1. The CDR3 totals 14 residues. Looked up from germline, CDR1 is MDHEN and CDR2 is SYDVKM. After removal of 4 bases from V and 13 bases from J, the junction contained 12 bases not matched to a gene. The DNA for the CDR3 is TGTGCCAGCAGTTCCTGGGACAGTCACGGCGGGCTGTTTTTT. It translates to CASSSWDSHGGLFF.

This clonotype was seen only a few times. V usage is TRBV7-8 and J usage is TRBJ2-7; 11 nucleotides align to TRBD1. CDR1 SGHVS and CDR2 FQNEAQ come from the germline V gene. Unmatched junction bases numbered 6, after V lost 1 base and J lost 4 bases. The CDR3 extends over 16 amino acids. CDR3 sequence: CASSLGGTGGRYEQYF. CDR3 bases: TGTGCCAGCAGCTTAGGCGGGACAGGGGGTAGGTACGAGCAGTACTTC.

CDR3 sequence reads: CASSDIETQYF. The CDR3, as DNA: TGTGCCAGCAGTGATATCGAGACCCAGTACTTC. V is TRBV25-1 and J is TRBJ2-5; the D is unclear. Germline V gives CDR1 MGHDK, CDR2 SYGVNS. V lost 3 bases to trimming and J lost 5 bases, with 4 bases between them. This CDR3 is built from 11 residues. Based on the CDR3 plus reference TRBV25-1 and TRBJ2-5, the full variable domain is EADIYQTPRYLVIGTGKKITLECSQTMGHDKMYWYQQDPGMELHLIHYSYGVNSTEKGDLSSESTVSRIRTEHFPLTLESARPSHTSQYLCASSDIETQYFGPGTRLLVL.

The chain couples TRBV12-3 or TRBV12-4 to TRBJ2-2; maybe TRBD2 (5 bases). The CDR3 length is 18 residues. Trimming stripped 7 bases from V and 3 bases from J, with 24 bases between. The CDR3 region is CASTSPWEDTGYTGELFF. CDR3 DNA sequence: TGTGCCAGCACTTCGCCCTGGGAAGACACGGGGTACACCGGGGAGCTGTTTTTT.

The chain is built from TRBV7-6 and TRBJ2-5; 7 nucleotides match TRBD2. V lost 2 bases and J lost 4; bases outside the gene matches: 4. The CDR3 runs 14 residues. Germline V gene data show CDR1 as SGHVS and CDR2 as FNYEAQ. CDR3 residues: CASSLSLAVETQYF. The CDR3 DNA follows: TGTGCCAGCAGCTTAAGCCTAGCGGTAGAGACCCAGTACTTC.

The genes are TRBV7-2 and TRBJ1-6, with D tentatively TRBD1 (5 bases). The CDR3 spans 14 residues. Germline loops: CDR1 SGHTA, CDR2 FQGNSA. V shed 4 bases and J shed 6 bases, with 10 bases lying between them. The CDR3 coding sequence is TGTGCCAGCAGCTCGACAGCAGCTAATTCACCCCTCCACTTT. This gives the protein CASSSTAANSPLHF.

This clonotype was seen a few times. The rearrangement uses TRBV9 and TRBJ1-1, with D possibly being TRBD1 (6 bases). Germline lookup yields CDR1 SGDLS and CDR2 YYNGEE. V dropped 0 bases and J dropped 7 bases, with 16 bases sitting between them. The CDR3 length is 15 residues. CDR3 residues: CASSVDSTGHLEAFF. CDR3 nucleotides: TGTGCCAGCAGCGTAGATTCGACAGGACACCTTGAAGCTTTCTTT.

This clonotype came up many times. The chain has TRBV5-1 and TRBJ1-2; D ambiguous. Germline CDR1 is SGHRS and CDR2 is YFSETQ. The CDR3 length is 14 residues. Deletions cut 0 bases from V and 3 bases from J, with 9 bases between. Here the CDR3 reads CASSLEAAYYGYTF. CDR3 in DNA: TGCGCCAGCAGCTTGGAGGCAGCCTACTATGGCTACACCTTC.

This clonotype was seen only a few times. The V and J genes are TRBV7-2 and TRBJ2-3, with 11 bases lining up with TRBD2. The trim removed 4 bases at V and 6 bases at J, leaving 6 bases unmatched. Looked up from germline, CDR1 is SGHTA and CDR2 is FQGNSA. The CDR3 is made up of 15 amino acids. This chain's CDR3 is CASSWGGTSGDTQYF. The CDR3 DNA is TGTGCCAGCAGCTGGGGGGGGACTAGCGGTGATACGCAGTATTTT.

This clonotype was observed a few times. V and J are TRBV6-5 and TRBJ1-5; TRBD1 might be the D (6 bases). This CDR3 has 16 amino acids. CDR1 and CDR2 (germline): MNHEY, SVGAGI. Trimming shortened V by 0 bases and J by 2 bases, and 11 bases separated the two germline ends. The CDR3 is CASSYSSGGGNQPQHF. CDR3 in DNA: TGTGCCAGCAGTTACTCGTCGGGGGGCGGCAATCAGCCCCAGCATTTT.

This clonotype turned up a few times. Here the CDR3 reads CASTQRSGPLGGTEAFF. The CDR3 DNA is TGCGCCAGCACTCAAAGGTCAGGCCCCCTGGGTGGAACTGAAGCTTTCTTT. This sequence joins TRBV10-1 and TRBJ1-1, with D hard to call. Trimming took 7 bases from V and 5 from J, leaving 26 bases between them. The CDR3 consists of 17 residues. Germline CDR1 WNHNN, CDR2 SYGVQD (reference sequence).

This clonotype has ten or more counts. This chain uses TRBV5-5 with TRBJ2-7; D remains unclear. Trimming stripped 1 base from V and 5 bases from J, with 4 bases between. Germline values: CDR1 SGHKS, CDR2 YYEKEE (reference sequence). The CDR3 consists of 11 residues. The CDR3 here is CASSLLNEQYF. DNA of the CDR3: TGTGCCAGCAGCTTGTTGAACGAGCAGTACTTC.

The chain employs TRBV5-5 and TRBJ2-2, with D possibly called TRBD1 or TRBD2 (5 bases each). Trimming pared 4 bases from V and 3 bases from J, leaving 13 bases between. The CDR3 is 15 amino acids. From germline, CDR1 is SGHKS and CDR2 YYEKEE (reference sequence). The CDR3 DNA sequence: TGTGCCAGCAGCACCTTTGGGGGTGACACCGGGGAGCTGTTTTTT. Amino acids: CASSTFGGDTGELFF.

This clonotype has more than one count but fewer than ten. The CDR3 loop is CASSLSASGRVHEQYF. Written as DNA, the CDR3 is TGTGCCAGCAGTTTAAGCGCTAGCGGGAGAGTCCACGAGCAGTACTTC. The chain has TRBV12-3 or TRBV12-4 and TRBJ2-7; TRBD2 matches 10 bases. J lost 5 bases, V lost 2 bases, and 9 bases had no gene match. The CDR3 spans 16 residues.